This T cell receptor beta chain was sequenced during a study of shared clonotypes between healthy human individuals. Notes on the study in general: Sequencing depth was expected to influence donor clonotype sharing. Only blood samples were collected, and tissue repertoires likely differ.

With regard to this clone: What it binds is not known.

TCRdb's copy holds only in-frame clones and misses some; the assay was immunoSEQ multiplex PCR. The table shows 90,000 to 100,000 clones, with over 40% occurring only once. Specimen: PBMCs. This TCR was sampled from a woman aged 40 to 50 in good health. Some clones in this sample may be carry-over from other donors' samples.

CDR3 DNA: TGTGCCAGCAGCTTGGCGGGAGGGGCGAACTACGAGCAGTACTTC. It specifies CASSLAGGANYEQYF. The gene calls are TRBV11-2 and TRBJ2-7; 9 nucleotides match TRBD2. Germline lookup yields CDR1 SGHAT and CDR2 FQNNGV. The junction had 6 bases not matched to a gene; V was cut back by 3 bases and J by 3 bases. This CDR3 region has 15 residues.